These T cell receptor beta chains were read from a single sample in a study of cytomegalovirus exposure and HLA in healthy donors. The method was immunoSEQ multiplex PCR; TCRdb's version includes in-frame clones alone and lacks a portion of them. The sample includes hundreds of thousands of clones, 70% to 80% of them seen just once. Sequenced sample: PBMCs. These receptors were collected from a woman in her fifties or sixties in good health and CMV-seropositive. The CDR3 runs from the conserved cysteine through the conserved F or W. A D gene is named only where the DNA matches it firmly. Size values are once, few and many counts, or a class for expanded clones, and some rows have none.

CDR3 DNA: TGTGCCAGCAGTTCTAGCGGGGGGGCGGGTCACCAAGAGACCCAGTACTTC; CDR3 protein: CASSSSGGAGHQETQYF; D gene: TRBD2; V gene: TRBV28; clone size: NA; J gene: TRBJ2-5
CDR3 DNA: TGTGCCAGCAGCCCTACTTTGACTAGCGGGGTGTACGAGCAGTACTTC; CDR3 protein: CASSPTLTSGVYEQYF; D gene: TRBD2; V gene: TRBV5-4; clone size: NA; J gene: TRBJ2-7
CDR3 DNA: TGTGCCAGCAGCTTGCGGGACGGGAACACTGAAGCTTTCTTT; CDR3 protein: CASSLRDGNTEAFF; D gene: NA; V gene: TRBV9; clone size: NA; J gene: TRBJ1-1
CDR3 DNA: TGTGCCAGCAGCGCCCGGGACAGCTTGGAGACCCAGTACTTC; CDR3 protein: CASSARDSLETQYF; D gene: TRBD1; V gene: TRBV9; clone size: NA; J gene: TRBJ2-5
CDR3 DNA: TGTGCCAGCAGTTTGGCCGGGGGTAGGAATGAGCAGTTCTTC; CDR3 protein: CASSLAGGRNEQFF; D gene: NA; V gene: TRBV28; clone size: NA; J gene: TRBJ2-1
CDR3 DNA: TGTGCCAGCAGCATCGGTGACAGCATTGAAGCTTTCTTT; CDR3 protein: CASSIGDSIEAFF; D gene: NA; V gene: TRBV11-2; clone size: NA; J gene: TRBJ1-1
CDR3 DNA: TGTGCCAGCAGCAAAAACAGGGGTGGGGACACTGAAGCTTTCTTT; CDR3 protein: CASSKNRGGDTEAFF; D gene: TRBD1; V gene: TRBV11-2; clone size: NA; J gene: TRBJ1-1
CDR3 DNA: TGTGCCAGCTCACCACGTGGACAGTATGAAAAACTGTTTTTT; CDR3 protein: CASSPRGQYEKLFF; D gene: NA; V gene: TRBV18; clone size: NA; J gene: TRBJ1-4
CDR3 DNA: TGCGCCAGCAGCCAAGATTCCCACAGGGACCTCTTCGCAGATACGCAGTATTTT; CDR3 protein: CASSQDSHRDLFADTQYF; D gene: NA; V gene: TRBV4-3; clone size: NA; J gene: TRBJ2-3
CDR3 DNA: TGTGCCAGCAGCTTAGGAACGGGGACTGAAGCTTTCTTT; CDR3 protein: CASSLGTGTEAFF; D gene: NA; V gene: TRBV7-2; clone size: NA; J gene: TRBJ1-1
CDR3 DNA: TGTGCCAGCAGCTTAGAGTCCGGGTACACTGAAGCTTTCTTT; CDR3 protein: CASSLESGYTEAFF; D gene: NA; V gene: TRBV7-9; clone size: NA; J gene: TRBJ1-1
CDR3 DNA: TGTGCCAGCAGCTCGTATACAGATACGCAGTATTTT; CDR3 protein: CASSSYTDTQYF; D gene: NA; V gene: TRBV7-2; clone size: NA; J gene: TRBJ2-3
CDR3 DNA: TGTGCCAGCAGTTACCTTGGAGATCAGCCCCAGCATTTT; CDR3 protein: CASSYLGDQPQHF; D gene: NA; V gene: TRBV6-6; clone size: NA; J gene: TRBJ1-5
CDR3 DNA: TGTGCCAGCAGCTTGGCCGGGACATCTGGAAACACCATATATTTT; CDR3 protein: CASSLAGTSGNTIYF; D gene: NA; V gene: TRBV7-9; clone size: NA; J gene: TRBJ1-3
CDR3 DNA: TGCGCCAGCAGCTTGGCCCTTGGCGGGAGCGATTACAATGAGCAGTTCTTC; CDR3 protein: CASSLALGGSDYNEQFF; D gene: TRBD2; V gene: TRBV5-1; clone size: NA; J gene: TRBJ2-1
CDR3 DNA: TGTGCCATCAGCTCAGATAAAGAGACCCAGTACTTC; CDR3 protein: CAISSDKETQYF; D gene: NA; V gene: TRBV10-3; clone size: once; J gene: TRBJ2-5
CDR3 DNA: TGCAGCGTAAAAGCGGGGGGGTACAATGAGCAGTTCTTC; CDR3 protein: CSVKAGGYNEQFF; D gene: TRBD2; V gene: TRBV29-1; clone size: NA; J gene: TRBJ2-1